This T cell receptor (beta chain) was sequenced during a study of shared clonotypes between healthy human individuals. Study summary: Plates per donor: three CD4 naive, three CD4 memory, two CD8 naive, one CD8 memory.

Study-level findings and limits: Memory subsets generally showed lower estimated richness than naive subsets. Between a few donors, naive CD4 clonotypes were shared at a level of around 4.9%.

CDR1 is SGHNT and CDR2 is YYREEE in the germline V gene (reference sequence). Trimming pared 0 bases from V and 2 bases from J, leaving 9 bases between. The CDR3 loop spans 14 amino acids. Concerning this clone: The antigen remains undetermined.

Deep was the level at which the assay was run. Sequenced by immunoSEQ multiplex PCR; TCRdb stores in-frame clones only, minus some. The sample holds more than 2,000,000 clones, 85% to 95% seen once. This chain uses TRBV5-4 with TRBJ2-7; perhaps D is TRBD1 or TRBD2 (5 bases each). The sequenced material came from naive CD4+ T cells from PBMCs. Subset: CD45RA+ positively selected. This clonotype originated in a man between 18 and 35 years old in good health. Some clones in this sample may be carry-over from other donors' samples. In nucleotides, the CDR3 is TGTGCCAGCAGCTTGGCTCGGGGACCCTACGAGCAGTACTTC. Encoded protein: CASSLARGPYEQYF. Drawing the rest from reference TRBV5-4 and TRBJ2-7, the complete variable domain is ETGVTQSPTHLIKTRGQQVTLRCSSQSGHNTVSWYQQALGQGPQFIFQYYREEENGRGNFPPRFSGLQFPNYSSELNVNALELDDSALYLCASSLARGPYEQYFGPGTRLTVT.